Listed below are T cell receptor beta chains from one sample, sequenced in a study of T cell clonotyping in hematopoietic cell transplantation. Here immunoSEQ multiplex PCR was the method, and the copy in TCRdb shows in-frame clones only, minus some. The sample carries more than 10,000 clones, approximately 92% recorded once. The sequencing input was peripheral blood mononuclear cells. The receptors were gathered from a man aged 25-45 years in good health. Some clones in this sample may be carry-over from other donors' samples. Each CDR3 is given with its conserved first and last residue. A D gene is named only where the DNA matches it firmly. For some rows the clone size is stated as once, few or many, or as a class when expanded; others skip it.

CDR3: CASSDRGYEQYF
DNA: TGTGCCAGCAGTGACAGAGGATACGAGCAGTACTTC
length: 12
J: TRBJ2-7
V: TRBV6-1
D: .
size: .

CDR3: CASSLVGQKTYEQYF
DNA: TGTGCCAGCAGCTTAGTGGGGCAGAAAACCTACGAGCAGTACTTC
length: 15
J: TRBJ2-7
V: TRBV7-9
D: .
size: .

CDR3: CSVTGQGYFSDTQYF
DNA: TGCAGCGTAACCGGACAGGGGTACTTCTCAGATACGCAGTATTTT
length: 15
J: TRBJ2-3
V: TRBV29-1
D: TRBD1
size: .

CDR3: CASSPGGGNTEAFF
DNA: TGTGCCAGCAGCCCAGGGGGTGGGAACACTGAAGCTTTCTTT
length: 14
J: TRBJ1-1
V: TRBV5-6
D: TRBD1
size: .

CDR3: CASSPRTVYGYTF
DNA: TGTGCCAGCAGCCCGAGGACGGTCTATGGCTACACCTTC
length: 13
J: TRBJ1-2
V: TRBV7-2
D: .
size: .

CDR3: CAIRTPGQVGTDTQYF
DNA: TGTGCCATCAGGACCCCCGGACAGGTTGGAACAGATACGCAGTATTTT
length: 16
J: TRBJ2-3
V: TRBV10-3
D: TRBD1
size: .

CDR3: CAWSVRGYTEAFF
DNA: TGTGCCTGGAGTGTACGGGGCTACACTGAAGCTTTCTTT
length: 13
J: TRBJ1-1
V: TRBV30
D: .
size: .

CDR3: CASSARGWGGANVLTF
DNA: TGTGCCAGCAGTGCTAGGGGTTGGGGTGGGGCCAACGTCCTGACTTTC
length: 16
J: TRBJ2-6
V: TRBV2
D: .
size: .

CDR3: CASSSPQGAGGYTF
DNA: TGTGCCAGCAGTTCTCCCCAGGGGGCGGGTGGCTACACCTTC
length: 14
J: TRBJ1-2
V: TRBV6-5
D: TRBD1
size: once

CDR3: CASSQGHTNQPQHF
DNA: TGCGCCAGCAGCCAAGGACACACGAATCAGCCCCAGCATTTT
length: 14
J: TRBJ1-5
V: TRBV4-1
D: .
size: .

CDR3: CASSRTGNDQPQHF
DNA: TGTGCCAGCAGCCGGACAGGGAATGATCAGCCCCAGCATTTT
length: 14
J: TRBJ1-5
V: TRBV7-8
D: TRBD1
size: .

CDR3: CACSADLGSQGLPLHF
DNA: TGTGCCTGCTCAGCCGACCTGGGCAGCCAAGGGTTGCCCCTCCACTTT
length: 16
J: TRBJ1-6
V: TRBV30
D: .
size: once